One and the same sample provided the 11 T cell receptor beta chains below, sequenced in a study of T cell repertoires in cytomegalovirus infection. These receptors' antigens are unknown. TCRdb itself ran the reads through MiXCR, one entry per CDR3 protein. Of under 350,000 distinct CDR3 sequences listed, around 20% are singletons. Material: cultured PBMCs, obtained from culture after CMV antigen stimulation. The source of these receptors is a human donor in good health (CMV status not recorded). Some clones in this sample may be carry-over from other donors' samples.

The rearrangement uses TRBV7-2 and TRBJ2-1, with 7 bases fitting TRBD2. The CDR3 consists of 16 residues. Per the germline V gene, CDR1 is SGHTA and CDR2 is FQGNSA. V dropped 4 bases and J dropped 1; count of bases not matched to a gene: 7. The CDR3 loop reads CASSSPPGLSYNEQFF. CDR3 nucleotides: TGTGCCAGCAGCTCCCCTCCGGGACTATCCTACAATGAGCAGTTCTTC.

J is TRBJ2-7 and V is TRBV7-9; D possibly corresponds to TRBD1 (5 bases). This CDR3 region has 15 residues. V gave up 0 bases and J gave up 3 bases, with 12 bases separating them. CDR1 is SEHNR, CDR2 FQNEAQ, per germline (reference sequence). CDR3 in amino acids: CASSLAWATDYEQYF. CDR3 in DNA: TGTGCCAGCAGCTTAGCCTGGGCGACAGACTACGAGCAGTACTTC.

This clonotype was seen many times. The CDR3, as DNA: TGTGCCAGCAGCCCACAGACAGGGGGCCCCTACGAGCAGTACTTC. This sequence encodes CASSPQTGGPYEQYF. V usage is TRBV7-2 and J usage is TRBJ2-7, with 10 nucleotides matching TRBD1. The CDR3 is 15 amino acids. Unmatched junction bases numbered 6, after V lost 5 bases and J lost 2 bases. Per the germline V gene, CDR1 is SGHTA and CDR2 is FQGNSA.

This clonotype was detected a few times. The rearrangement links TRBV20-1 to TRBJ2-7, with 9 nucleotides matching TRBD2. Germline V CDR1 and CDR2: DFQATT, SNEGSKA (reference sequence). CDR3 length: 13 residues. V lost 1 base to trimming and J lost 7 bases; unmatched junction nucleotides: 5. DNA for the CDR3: TGCAGTGCTAGAGCTAGCGGGATGGGGGAGCAGTACGTC. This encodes CSARASGMGEQYV.

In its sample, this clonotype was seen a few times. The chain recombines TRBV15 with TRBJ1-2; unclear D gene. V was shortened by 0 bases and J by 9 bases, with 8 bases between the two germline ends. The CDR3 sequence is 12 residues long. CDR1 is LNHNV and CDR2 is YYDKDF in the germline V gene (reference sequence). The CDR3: CATSRDHLRYTF. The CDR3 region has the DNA TGTGCCACCAGCAGAGATCATCTCCGCTACACCTTC.

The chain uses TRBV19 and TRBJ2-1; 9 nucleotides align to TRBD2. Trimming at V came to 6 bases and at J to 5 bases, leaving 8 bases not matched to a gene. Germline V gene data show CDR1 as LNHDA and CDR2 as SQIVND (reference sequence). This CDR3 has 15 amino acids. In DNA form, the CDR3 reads TGTGCCAGTAGACACGCGGGAGGGCCTGACAATGAGCAGTTCTTC. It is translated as CASRHAGGPDNEQFF.

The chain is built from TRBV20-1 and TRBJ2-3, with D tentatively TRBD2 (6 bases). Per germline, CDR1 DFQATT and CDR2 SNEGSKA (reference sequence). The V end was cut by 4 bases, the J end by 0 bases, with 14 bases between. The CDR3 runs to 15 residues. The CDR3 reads CSATDRRESTDTQYF. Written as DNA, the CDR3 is TGCAGTGCTACAGATAGGAGGGAAAGCACAGATACGCAGTATTTT.

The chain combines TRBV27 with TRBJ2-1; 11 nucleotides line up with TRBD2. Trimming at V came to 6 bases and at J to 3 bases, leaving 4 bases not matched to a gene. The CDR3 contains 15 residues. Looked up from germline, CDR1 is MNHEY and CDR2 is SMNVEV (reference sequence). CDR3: CASRTSGSSYNEQFF. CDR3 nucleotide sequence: TGTGCCAGCAGAACTAGCGGGAGTAGCTACAATGAGCAGTTCTTC.

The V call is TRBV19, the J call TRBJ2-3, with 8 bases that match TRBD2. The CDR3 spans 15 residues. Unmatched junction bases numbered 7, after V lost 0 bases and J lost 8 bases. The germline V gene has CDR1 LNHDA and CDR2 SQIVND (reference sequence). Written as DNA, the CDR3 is TGTGCCAGTAGTATAGACCCCGGGACTAGTGTTACGCAGTATTTT. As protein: CASSIDPGTSVTQYF.

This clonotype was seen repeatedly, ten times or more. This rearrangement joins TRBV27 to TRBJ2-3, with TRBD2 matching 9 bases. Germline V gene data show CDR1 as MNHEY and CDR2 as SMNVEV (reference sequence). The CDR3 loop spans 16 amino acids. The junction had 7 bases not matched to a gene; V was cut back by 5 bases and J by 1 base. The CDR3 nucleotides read TGTGCCAGCAGTATTCGGACTAGCGCAGGCACAGATACGCAGTATTTT. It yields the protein CASSIRTSAGTDTQYF.

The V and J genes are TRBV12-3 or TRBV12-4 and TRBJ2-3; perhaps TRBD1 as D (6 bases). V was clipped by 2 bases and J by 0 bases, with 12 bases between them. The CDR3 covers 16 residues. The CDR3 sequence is CASSLFSGVSTDTQYF. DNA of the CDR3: TGTGCCAGCAGTTTATTCTCAGGGGTGAGCACAGATACGCAGTATTTT.